These 32 T cell receptor beta chains originate from one sample sequenced in a study of response to subunit inactivated influenza vaccine. TCRdb fed the RT-PCR reads into MiXCR, producing one record per CDR3 protein. The data contain roughly 520,000 distinct CDR3 sequences, about 25% of them singletons. The sample consisted of CD4+ T cells sorted from PBMCs, taken less than 6 days after vaccination. Source of these receptors: a man between 45 and 60 years old who received an inactivated influenza vaccine.

The V gene is TRBV7-9, the J gene TRBJ2-7, with D perhaps matching TRBD2 (5 bases). The germline V gene encodes CDR1 SEHNR and CDR2 FQNEAQ (reference sequence). The CDR3 covers 13 residues. V lost 2 bases and J lost 5, with 10 bases in between. CDR3 residues: CASSLKRENEQYF. The CDR3 DNA reads TGTGCCAGCAGCTTAAAGAGGGAGAACGAGCAGTACTTC.

This clonotype was found a few times. The CDR3 bases are TGTGCCAGCATACAGGGTGCCTCCTACGAGCAGTACTTC. The encoded protein is CASIQGASYEQYF. This chain joins TRBV6-2 or TRBV6-3 and TRBJ2-7, with a weak D call TRBD1 (6 bases). The CDR3 is 13 residues long. Trimming removed 7 bases from V and 0 bases from J, with 10 bases in between. Germline V gives CDR1 MNHEY, CDR2 SVGEGT.

The table lists this clonotype with a few counts. The rearrangement joins TRBV12-3 or TRBV12-4 to TRBJ2-1; TRBD2 matches 7 bases. The CDR3 contains 17 residues. J was trimmed by 4 bases and V by 5 bases; bases with no gene match: 14. CDR3: CASSGAAGLGKYNEQFF. CDR3 coding DNA: TGTGCCAGCAGTGGGGCAGCAGGACTAGGGAAATACAATGAGCAGTTCTTC.

The chain has TRBV20-1 and TRBJ2-1; 13 nucleotides agree with TRBD2. The CDR3 contains 15 residues. Germline trimming cut 6 bases from V and 4 bases from J; bases unmatched to any gene: 6. The germline gives CDR1 DFQATT, CDR2 SNEGSKA (reference sequence). CDR3 residues: CSADPGLAGYNEQFF. For the CDR3, the DNA is TGCAGTGCCGACCCGGGACTAGCGGGATACAATGAGCAGTTCTTC.

The chain joins TRBV15 to TRBJ2-1, with TRBD2 as a possible D gene (6 bases). The germline gives CDR1 LNHNV, CDR2 YYDKDF (reference sequence). This CDR3 is built from 15 residues. The ends were cut back, 6 bases at V and 0 bases at J, with 12 bases in the middle. The CDR3 coding sequence is TGTGCCACCAGTTCGGGGAGGAGCTCCTACAATGAGCAGTTCTTC. It codes for CATSSGRSSYNEQFF.

This clonotype was seen a handful of times. The chain employs TRBV3-1 and TRBJ2-1, with TRBD1 as a possible D gene (5 bases). CDR3 length equals 13 residues. Per germline, CDR1 LGHDT and CDR2 YNNKEL (reference sequence). Trimming took off 4 bases at V and 6 bases at J, with 10 bases between the two ends. Written as DNA, the CDR3 is TGTGCCAGCAGCCGACAGTTAGGCAATGAGCAGTTCTTC. Its translation: CASSRQLGNEQFF.

This sequence joins TRBV6-5 and TRBJ2-3; weak D call: TRBD1 (6 bases). CDR1 is MNHEY and CDR2 is SVGAGI in the germline V gene. The CDR3 is 15 residues long. The ends were cut back, 5 bases at V and 0 bases at J, with 12 bases in the middle. CDR3 nucleotides: TGTGCCAGCAGTCTCGACAGGACTAGCACAGATACGCAGTATTTT. Its translation: CASSLDRTSTDTQYF.

This clonotype was seen a handful of times. The rearrangement links TRBV12-5 to TRBJ2-3; 9 nucleotides agree with TRBD2. In germline, CDR1 is LGHNT, CDR2 FRNRAP. This CDR3 is built from 14 residues. J lost 9 bases, V lost 3 bases, and 7 bases had no gene match. The CDR3 loop reads CASGLSAGGSTQYF. CDR3 nucleotides: TGTGCTAGTGGTTTATCAGCGGGGGGTTCAACGCAGTATTTT.

This clonotype was counted only a few times. The gene calls are TRBV6-5 and TRBJ2-2; D unclear. The V end lost 0 bases, the J end lost 4 bases, and 12 bases lay between the germline ends. Germline CDR1 MNHEY, CDR2 SVGAGI. This CDR3 region has 16 residues. CDR3 in DNA: TGTGCCAGCAGTTACTCATATAGGGTCACCACCGGGGAGCTGTTTTTT. Translated, it gives CASSYSYRVTTGELFF.

This rearrangement joins TRBV7-2 to TRBJ2-7; the match to TRBD1 covers 11 bases. Trimming took 2 bases from V and 8 from J; bases not matched to a gene: 11. Germline V lookup: CDR1 SGHTA, CDR2 FQGNSA. This CDR3 region has 16 residues. In nucleotides, the CDR3 is TGTGCCAGCAGCTTAAACTGGGGGACAGGGGGAATGAAGCAGTACTTC. It is translated as CASSLNWGTGGMKQYF.

This clonotype was observed a few times. CDR3 in amino acids: CASSRTLAGQETQYF. The DNA of the CDR3 is TGTGCCAGCAGCCGAACCCTAGCGGGACAAGAGACCCAGTACTTC. V gene TRBV7-7 combines with J gene TRBJ2-5, with TRBD2 matching 9 bases. With 5 bases clipped from V and 2 bases from J, the junction kept 6 bases outside the gene matches. CDR1 and CDR2 from the germline V gene are SSHAT and FNYEAQ (reference sequence). CDR3 length: 15 amino acids.

A word on this clonotype: The junction differs from germline at one of its ends, possibly a read error. V usage is TRBV29-1 and J usage is TRBJ2-3; tentatively, D is TRBD2 (5 bases). CDR1 is SQVTM, CDR2 ANQGSEA, per germline. The CDR3 covers 14 residues. CDR3 nucleotides: TGCAGCGGTGAAAATCGGGGTTACACAGATACGCAGTATTTT. This sequence encodes CSGENRGYTDTQYF.

This clonotype appeared a few times. This rearrangement joins TRBV18 to TRBJ2-5; 12 positions agree with TRBD2. The CDR3 extends over 16 amino acids. Germline loops: CDR1 KGHSH, CDR2 LQKENI. V lost 3 bases, J lost 0 bases, and 2 bases stayed unmatched. The CDR3: CASSPGLAGYQETQYF. The DNA for the CDR3 is TGTGCCAGCTCACCCGGACTAGCGGGGTACCAAGAGACCCAGTACTTC.

This clonotype showed up just a few times. V usage is TRBV10-3 and J usage is TRBJ2-5; a weak D match, TRBD1 (8 bases). Trimming took off 6 bases at V and 3 bases at J, with 23 bases between the two ends. This CDR3 comprises 17 residues. CDR1 and CDR2 (germline): ENHRY, SYGVKD. This CDR3 reads CAISAGDDTGGEETQYF. CDR3 nucleotides: TGTGCCATCAGCGCCGGGGACGACACAGGGGGGGAAGAGACCCAGTACTTC.

This clonotype was seen a few times. This chain uses TRBV19 with TRBJ1-2; no definite D call. The CDR3 sequence is 13 residues long. CDR1 is LNHDA, CDR2 SQIVND, per germline (reference sequence). V lost 3 bases and J 4 bases, leaving 9 bases between the germline ends. The DNA of the CDR3 is TGTGCCAGTAGTATTTCGGCCCGCTATGGCTACACCTTC. Amino acid sequence: CASSISARYGYTF.

This clonotype was observed a few times. The rearrangement links TRBV28 to TRBJ2-7, with unresolved D. This CDR3 contains 12 residues. CDR1 is MDHEN and CDR2 is SYDVKM in the germline V gene. The germline V and J ends were trimmed by 5 bases and 4 bases, with 9 bases remaining between them. The CDR3 protein is CASSALGYEQYF. CDR3 coding DNA: TGTGCCAGCAGTGCCCTCGGGTACGAGCAGTACTTC.

This clonotype was seen a handful of times. The V and J genes are TRBV29-1 and TRBJ2-1, with 14 positions matching TRBD2. Trimming cost V 2 bases and J 2 bases; bases outside gene matches: 14. Germline CDR1 is SQVTM and CDR2 is ANQGSEA. The CDR3 loop spans 20 amino acids. Here the CDR3 DNA reads TGCAGCGTTGAAACCAGGACTAGCGGGAGGATCATGGGGGCCTACAATGAGCAGTTCTTC. It yields the protein CSVETRTSGRIMGAYNEQFF.

This clonotype was observed at least ten times. The V and J genes are TRBV11-2 and TRBJ2-3; 11 nucleotides agree with TRBD2. V was clipped by 5 bases and J by 0 bases; unmatched bases: 4. Germline CDR1 is SGHAT and CDR2 is FQNNGV. The CDR3 consists of 16 residues. For the CDR3, the DNA is TGTGCCAGCAGCGTTAGCGGGAGGGTGAGCACAGATACGCAGTATTTT. This encodes CASSVSGRVSTDTQYF.

This clonotype was seen a few times. The gene calls are TRBV14 and TRBJ2-3; D ambiguous. Germline assignment: CDR1 SGHDN and CDR2 FVKESK. The V end lost 4 bases, the J end lost 5 bases, and 10 bases lay between the germline ends. The CDR3 consists of 13 residues. The CDR3 here is CASSRPIGDTQYF. DNA for the CDR3: TGTGCCAGCAGCCGACCTATTGGAGATACGCAGTATTTT.

V and J are TRBV20-1 and TRBJ2-5; TRBD2 aligns across 9 bases. CDR1 is DFQATT and CDR2 is SNEGSKA in the germline V gene (reference sequence). The CDR3 spans 17 residues. Trimming at V came to 6 bases and at J to 4 bases, leaving 18 bases not matched to a gene. CDR3 amino acids: CSANGGMAGGPGETQYF. CDR3 DNA sequence: TGCAGTGCCAATGGTGGCATGGCGGGGGGGCCGGGAGAGACCCAGTACTTC.

The chain joins TRBV6-1 to TRBJ2-1; D perhaps matches TRBD2 (5 bases). Germline V gene sequence: CDR1 MNHNS, CDR2 SASEGT. V shed 8 bases and J shed 6 bases, with 23 bases lying between them. The CDR3 sequence is 16 residues long. The CDR3 reads CASGSEGGYTLNEQFF. DNA of the CDR3: TGTGCCAGCGGATCCGAGGGCGGTTATACCCTCAATGAGCAGTTCTTC.

This clonotype was observed many times. The V gene is TRBV12-3 or TRBV12-4, the J gene TRBJ1-3, with TRBD1 as a possible D gene (5 bases). The ends were cut back, 7 bases at V and 0 bases at J, with 13 bases in the middle. The CDR3 covers 15 residues. CDR3 in DNA: TGTGCCAGCACTGACCGGGACGGCTCTGGAAACACCATATATTTT. It yields the protein CASTDRDGSGNTIYF.

This clonotype was seen only once. The gene calls are TRBV15 and TRBJ1-1; 9 nucleotides agree with TRBD1. Germline trimming cut 4 bases from V and 3 bases from J; bases unmatched to any gene: 9. Germline V lookup: CDR1 LNHNV, CDR2 YYDKDF (reference sequence). This CDR3 spans 16 amino acids. The CDR3 DNA sequence: TGTGCCACCAGCAAACCCAGGGGACAGGGAGACACTGAAGCTTTCTTT. It yields the protein CATSKPRGQGDTEAFF. The full variable domain, in which reference TRBV15 and TRBJ1-1 provide the parts outside the CDR3, is DAMVIQNPRYQVTQFGKPVTLSCSQTLNHNVMYWYQQKSSQAPKLLFHYYDKDFNNEADTPDNFQSRRPNTSFCFLDIRSPGLGDTAMYLCATSKPRGQGDTEAFFGQGTRLTVV.

This rearrangement joins TRBV9 to TRBJ2-3, with 7 bases identical to TRBD1. Unmatched junction bases numbered 7, after V lost 3 bases and J lost 3 bases. The CDR3 has 15 residues. CDR1 is SGDLS and CDR2 is YYNGEE in the germline V gene. The CDR3 DNA sequence: TGTGCCAGCAGCGGACAGGGTTTTCGGACAGATACGCAGTATTTT. Translated: CASSGQGFRTDTQYF.

This clonotype has a handful of counts. The J gene is TRBJ2-1, the V gene TRBV5-1, with TRBD2 as a possible D gene (5 bases). Germline V gives CDR1 SGHRS, CDR2 YFSETQ. The CDR3 spans 15 residues. Trimming pared 3 bases from V and 3 bases from J, leaving 13 bases between. DNA for the CDR3: TGCGCCAGCAGCTGGACTGGGGTTAGCTACAATGAGCAGTTCTTC. It specifies CASSWTGVSYNEQFF.

This chain uses TRBV30 with TRBJ2-3, with 12 bases aligning to TRBD2. CDR3 size: 17 residues. Germline V gives CDR1 GTSNPN, CDR2 SVGIG (reference sequence). Losses at the gene ends were 1 base for V and 3 bases for J; bases not matched to a gene: 8. In nucleotides, the CDR3 is TGTGCCTGGAGTGAAACCGGACTAGCGGGGATAACAGATACGCAGTATTTT. The encoded protein is CAWSETGLAGITDTQYF.

This rearrangement joins TRBV10-3 to TRBJ2-7; D not resolved. The CDR3 sequence is 13 residues long. Germline-derived CDR1 and CDR2 are ENHRY and SYGVKD. The ends were cut back, 3 bases at V and 2 bases at J, with 8 bases in the middle. CDR3 bases: TGTGCCATCAGTGATCGTCAGGCCTACGAGCAGTACTTC. Protein sequence: CAISDRQAYEQYF.

This chain uses TRBV20-1 with TRBJ2-2; D remains unclear. Germline CDR1 reads DFQATT; CDR2 reads SNEGSKA (reference sequence). The CDR3 covers 10 residues. Trimming pared 6 bases from V and 6 bases from J, leaving 5 bases between. The CDR3 DNA is TGCAGTGCCGGGCCCGGGGAGCTGTTTTTT. Translation: CSAGPGELFF.

This clonotype has more than one count but fewer than ten. The J gene is TRBJ2-1, the V gene TRBV6-9; no definite D call. Germline V gives CDR1 MNHGY, CDR2 SVAAGI. This CDR3 has 14 amino acids. With 3 bases removed from V and 0 bases from J, the gap between germline ends came to 6 bases. DNA for the CDR3: TGTGCCAGCAGTTACTCGCCCTCCTACAATGAGCAGTTCTTC. Its protein is CASSYSPSYNEQFF.

The table lists this clonotype with a few counts. The chain has TRBV11-2 and TRBJ2-3, with 9 positions matching TRBD2. Germline V gene sequence: CDR1 SGHAT, CDR2 FQNNGV. This CDR3 is built from 17 residues. V lost 0 bases and J lost 4; bases outside the gene matches: 8. CDR3 protein: CASSLEGRLAGSDTQYF. The CDR3 nucleotides are TGTGCCAGCAGCTTAGAAGGGCGCCTAGCGGGGTCAGATACGCAGTATTTT.

The V call is TRBV12-3 or TRBV12-4, the J call TRBJ1-1; D gene unclear. The V end was cut by 5 bases, the J end by 0 bases, with 7 bases between. This CDR3 region has 13 residues. For the CDR3, the DNA is TGTGCCAGCAGTGCGTGGATGAACACTGAAGCTTTCTTT. It specifies CASSAWMNTEAFF.

V and J are TRBV20-1 and TRBJ1-5; D ambiguous. From germline, CDR1 is DFQATT and CDR2 SNEGSKA (reference sequence). The CDR3 runs to 13 residues. V lost 4 bases to trimming and J lost 2 bases, with 9 bases between them. The CDR3 is CSAKWAGNQPQHF. The CDR3 bases are TGCAGTGCTAAGTGGGCAGGCAATCAGCCCCAGCATTTT.